The next 23 T cell receptor beta chains were all read from a single sample in a study of cytomegalovirus exposure and HLA in healthy donors. The PCR ran on 60 Vbeta and 13 Jbeta primers. Sequenced by immunoSEQ multiplex PCR; TCRdb stores in-frame clones only, minus some. In the table there are 100,000 to 150,000 clones, approximately 75% of which are singletons. Sample: PBMCs. The receptors here all came from a man in his thirties or forties in good health and CMV-seronegative.

V is TRBV5-1 and J is TRBJ1-1, with TRBD1 matching over 7 bases. The V segment lost 1 base and the J segment 8 bases; nucleotides outside the gene matches: 8. The germline gives CDR1 SGHRS, CDR2 YFSETQ. CDR3 length: 14 residues. CDR3 sequence (DNA): TGCGCCAGCAGCTTGAGGACAGGTGAGCCCGAAGCTTTCTTT. Protein sequence: CASSLRTGEPEAFF.

J is TRBJ2-1 and V is TRBV9; 7 bases map to TRBD1. The CDR3 is made up of 13 amino acids. V was pared by 0 bases and J by 12 bases, with 6 bases of the junction left unmatched. CDR1 and CDR2 from the germline V gene are SGDLS and YYNGEE. CDR3 sequence (DNA): TGTGCCAGCAGCGTAGAGGTGGGACAGATGCAGTTCTTC. Translated, it gives CASSVEVGQMQFF. The full variable domain, completed using reference TRBV9 and TRBJ2-1, is DSGVTQTPKHLITATGQRVTLRCSPRSGDLSVYWYQQSLDQGLQFLIQYYNGEERAKGNILERFSAQQFPDLHSELNLSSLELGDSALYFCASSVEVGQMQFFGPGTRLTVL.

A few counts support this clone. The gene calls are TRBV13 and TRBJ2-3, with TRBD2 matching over 7 bases. Unmatched junction bases numbered 16, after V lost 3 bases and J lost 4 bases. This CDR3 comprises 18 residues. Germline lookup yields CDR1 PRHDT and CDR2 FYEKMQ (reference sequence). The CDR3 is CASSFPWGRGGHADTQYF. CDR3 DNA sequence: TGTGCCAGCAGCTTCCCTTGGGGACGCGGGGGTCACGCAGATACGCAGTATTTT.

This rearrangement joins TRBV19 to TRBJ2-1, with D maybe TRBD1 (6 bases). Germline values: CDR1 LNHDA, CDR2 SQIVND (reference sequence). The CDR3 consists of 13 residues. V lost 5 bases and J lost 3, with 8 bases in between. CDR3 DNA sequence: TGTGCCAGTAGTTGGGACAACTACAATGAGCAGTTCTTC. This codes for CASSWDNYNEQFF.

This clone showed up just a few times. V and J are TRBV5-1 and TRBJ2-3, with D maybe TRBD2 (6 bases). The CDR3 extends over 16 amino acids. Germline loops: CDR1 SGHRS, CDR2 YFSETQ. V shed 4 bases and J shed 6 bases, with 21 bases lying between them. CDR3 nucleotides: TGCGCCAGCAGCACCGGGACTTCTTCTCTATCTGATACGCAGTATTTT. It specifies CASSTGTSSLSDTQYF.

The gene calls are TRBV5-1 and TRBJ2-1, with TRBD1 identical over 8 bases. V shed 4 bases and J 10 bases; nucleotides not matched to a gene: 10. Germline V gene sequence: CDR1 SGHRS, CDR2 YFSETQ. This CDR3 has 14 amino acids. The CDR3 protein is CASSPGDRYWEQFF. Written as DNA, the CDR3 is TGCGCCAGCAGCCCCGGGGACAGGTATTGGGAGCAGTTCTTC.

In its sample, this clone was seen once. The rearrangement joins TRBV7-2 to TRBJ2-2, with D perhaps TRBD1 (6 bases). CDR1 and CDR2 from the germline V gene are SGHTA and FQGNSA. The CDR3 has 16 amino acids. Trimming took 3 bases from V and 0 from J, leaving 11 bases between them. The CDR3 loop is CASSFSRGTNTGELFF. The CDR3, as DNA: TGTGCCAGCAGCTTTAGCAGGGGTACGAACACCGGGGAGCTGTTTTTT.

V gene TRBV15 combines with J gene TRBJ1-5; D is uncertain. The CDR3 runs to 13 residues. Trimming stripped 0 bases from V and 5 bases from J, with 5 bases between. Germline V gene sequence: CDR1 LNHNV, CDR2 YYDKDF (reference sequence). CDR3 residues: CATSRDPDQPQHF. In DNA form, the CDR3 reads TGTGCCACCAGCAGAGACCCCGATCAGCCCCAGCATTTT.

The chain uses TRBV5-1 and TRBJ2-7; 10 nucleotides match TRBD2. The germline V gene encodes CDR1 SGHRS and CDR2 YFSETQ. V dropped 0 bases and J dropped 2; count of bases not matched to a gene: 8. The CDR3 sequence is 17 residues long. CDR3 bases: TGCGCCAGCAGCTTGGTGGCTAGCGGGGGAATAACCTACGAGCAGTACTTC. Translated, it gives CASSLVASGGITYEQYF.

This chain uses TRBV29-1 with TRBJ2-1; 10 bases fit TRBD1. The ends lost 5 bases at V and 8 bases at J; junction bases unmatched: 9. Germline V gives CDR1 SQVTM, CDR2 ANQGSEA. The CDR3 runs 14 residues. As DNA, the CDR3 is TGCAGCGTTTCCAGGAGGGACAGGGGCCATGAGCAGTTCTTC. It is translated as CSVSRRDRGHEQFF.

This clone has a single count. The chain combines TRBV27 with TRBJ2-3; D remains ambiguous. Trimming left V 0 bases short and J 0 bases short, with 7 bases between. The germline V gene has CDR1 MNHEY and CDR2 SMNVEV (reference sequence). This CDR3 spans 15 amino acids. For the CDR3, the DNA is TGTGCCAGCAGTTTATCGCCAGATAGCACAGATACGCAGTATTTT. Amino acids: CASSLSPDSTDTQYF.

There are a few counts of this clone. V is TRBV19 and J is TRBJ1-1, with D tentatively TRBD1 (5 bases). This CDR3 has 12 residues. CDR1 and CDR2 (germline): LNHDA, SQIVND (reference sequence). V was pared by 5 bases and J by 4 bases, with 8 bases between. The DNA for the CDR3 is TGTGCCAGTAGTGGAAGGGGCACTGAAGCTTTCTTT. Translation gives CASSGRGTEAFF.

The CDR3 spells CASRDPGHISYEQYF. CDR3 coding DNA: TGTGCCAGCAGAGACCCGGGACACATCTCCTACGAGCAGTACTTC. The V call is TRBV28, the J call TRBJ2-7; TRBD1 might be the D (6 bases). Germline V lookup: CDR1 MDHEN, CDR2 SYDVKM. The length of the CDR3 is 15 residues. V was clipped by 6 bases and J by 0 bases, with 15 bases between them.

The V gene is TRBV5-6, the J gene TRBJ2-5; D gene uncertain. CDR1 and CDR2 from the germline V gene are SGHDT and YYEEEE. V shed 6 bases and J shed 0 bases, with 9 bases lying between them. This CDR3 has 13 amino acids. The CDR3 DNA follows: TGTGCCAGCACCCTAATATACCAAGAGACCCAGTACTTC. This sequence encodes CASTLIYQETQYF.

The chain couples TRBV7-9 to TRBJ1-4; a possible D gene is TRBD1 (5 bases). V lost 5 bases and J lost 5, with 27 bases in between. Germline loops: CDR1 SEHNR, CDR2 FQNEAQ (reference sequence). The CDR3 consists of 19 residues. CDR3 sequence reads: CASSARTKGGAGDNEKLFF. CDR3 nucleotides: TGTGCCAGCAGCGCGCGGACCAAAGGAGGGGCGGGGGACAATGAAAAACTGTTTTTT. Full variable domain (remainder filled in from reference TRBV7-9 and TRBJ1-4): DTGVSQNPRHKITKRGQNVTFRCDPISEHNRLYWYRQTLGQGPEFLTYFQNEAQLEKSRLLSDRFSAERPKGSFSTLEIQRTEQGDSAMYLCASSARTKGGAGDNEKLFFGSGTQLSVL.

The chain couples TRBV18 to TRBJ1-1, with D perhaps TRBD1 (6 bases). CDR3 size: 12 residues. The germline CDR1 and CDR2 sequences are KGHSH and LQKENI. Trimming pared 2 bases from V and 8 bases from J, leaving 9 bases between. CDR3 residues: CASSPGGREAFF. CDR3 in DNA: TGTGCCAGCTCACCAGGGGGCAGGGAAGCTTTCTTT.

The rearrangement uses TRBV6-5 and TRBJ1-5; D uncertain. This CDR3 is built from 13 residues. V was clipped by 5 bases and J by 7 bases, with 12 bases between them. CDR1 and CDR2 (germline): MNHEY, SVGAGI. The CDR3 protein is CASSQREGQPQHF. In DNA, the CDR3 is TGTGCCAGCAGTCAGAGGGAAGGCCAGCCCCAGCATTTT.

The V and J genes are TRBV30 and TRBJ2-7, with TRBD1 identical over 7 bases. CDR3 length: 12 residues. The V gene's germline CDR1 is GTSNPN and CDR2 SVGIG (reference sequence). Trimming removed 2 bases from V and 4 bases from J; junction bases left unmatched: 2. The chain's CDR3 is CAWSQGDYEQYF. The CDR3 DNA is TGTGCCTGGAGTCAGGGGGATTACGAGCAGTACTTC.

The chain links TRBV6-6 to TRBJ2-5; tentative D call: TRBD2 (5 bases). V gave up 0 bases and J gave up 3 bases, with 14 bases separating them. The germline V gene has CDR1 MNHNY and CDR2 SVGAGI (reference sequence). The CDR3 length is 16 residues. The CDR3 here is CASSYSITGIKETQYF. The CDR3, as DNA: TGTGCCAGCAGTTACTCGATAACCGGGATTAAAGAGACCCAGTACTTC.

The J gene is TRBJ1-5, the V gene TRBV4-1; D perhaps matches TRBD1 (6 bases). CDR1 and CDR2 from the germline V gene are MGHRA and YSYEKL. Trimming took 1 base from V and 7 from J, leaving 11 bases between them. The CDR3 is 14 residues long. The CDR3 sequence: CASSQVEGGQPQHF. CDR3 in DNA: TGCGCCAGCAGCCAAGTGGAGGGGGGGCAGCCCCAGCATTTT.

The V call is TRBV7-2, the J call TRBJ2-1; D unclear. Trimming left V 5 bases short and J 7 bases short, with 9 bases between. The germline V gene encodes CDR1 SGHTA and CDR2 FQGNSA. The CDR3 contains 12 residues. Written as DNA, the CDR3 is TGTGCCAGCAGCCCCCGGTATAATGAGCAGTTCTTC. It is translated as CASSPRYNEQFF.

J is TRBJ2-5 and V is TRBV20-1; D gene ambiguous. The CDR3 is 10 residues long. Germline values: CDR1 DFQATT, CDR2 SNEGSKA (reference sequence). V lost 3 bases and J 10 bases, leaving 9 bases between the germline ends. The DNA of the CDR3 is TGCAGTGCTAGGATCGCGAACCAGTACTTC. It translates to CSARIANQYF.

In the case of this clone: The missing conserved phenylalanine or tryptophan at the end of this CDR3 makes a read error likely. The chain's CDR3 is CASSQESGGAKNIQYL. The CDR3 bases are TGCGCCAGCAGCCAAGAATCGGGGGGGGCCAAAAACATTCAGTACCTC. The chain carries TRBV4-1 and TRBJ2-4; TRBD2 aligns across 8 bases. Germline values: CDR1 MGHRA, CDR2 YSYEKL. V lost 0 bases, J lost 1 base, and 2 bases stayed unmatched. The CDR3 covers 16 residues.